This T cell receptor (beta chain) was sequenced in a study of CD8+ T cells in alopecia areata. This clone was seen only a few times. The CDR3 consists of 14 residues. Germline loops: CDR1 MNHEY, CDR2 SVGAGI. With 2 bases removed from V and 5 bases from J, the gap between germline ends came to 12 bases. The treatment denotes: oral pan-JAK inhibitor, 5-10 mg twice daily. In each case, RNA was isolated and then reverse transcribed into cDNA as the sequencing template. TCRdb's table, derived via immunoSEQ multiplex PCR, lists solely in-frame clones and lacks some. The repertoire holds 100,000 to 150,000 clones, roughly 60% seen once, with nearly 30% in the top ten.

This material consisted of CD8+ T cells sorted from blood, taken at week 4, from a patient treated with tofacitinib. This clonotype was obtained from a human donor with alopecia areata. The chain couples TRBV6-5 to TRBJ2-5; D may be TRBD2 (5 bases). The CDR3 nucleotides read TGTGCCAGCAGTTACATCGGGGTGGGGGAGACCCAGTACTTC. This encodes CASSYIGVGETQYF.